The source of this T cell receptor beta chain is a study of blood T cell repertoires in COVID-19. The wider study: Spain, Italy and the United States supplied samples that represented acute and convalescent COVID-19. In each case, the material was cDNA or gDNA derived from T cells, B-cell-depleted T cells, or PBMCs.

In the source study's methods: Reference gene primer amplification yielded estimated nucleated cell counts. Using immunoSEQ multiplex PCR, the repertoire was profiled, and TCRdb retains in-frame clones only, with some absent. From that table come the V and J calls and clone size; the DNA was used to work out D and trimming. Seen here are more than 95,000 clones, about 80% observed once, and the top ten hold about 4.3%. The germline gives CDR1 LNHDA, CDR2 SQIVND (reference sequence). The CDR3 loop spans 11 amino acids. The ends were cut back, 4 bases at V and 5 bases at J, with 4 bases in the middle. What was sequenced was peripheral blood. This TCR derives from a man aged 60 to 75 with acute or convalescent COVID-19. The chain employs TRBV19 and TRBJ2-3; D not resolved. CDR3 bases: TGTGCCAGTAGTACCCGAGATACGCAGTATTTT. It yields the protein CASSTRDTQYF.